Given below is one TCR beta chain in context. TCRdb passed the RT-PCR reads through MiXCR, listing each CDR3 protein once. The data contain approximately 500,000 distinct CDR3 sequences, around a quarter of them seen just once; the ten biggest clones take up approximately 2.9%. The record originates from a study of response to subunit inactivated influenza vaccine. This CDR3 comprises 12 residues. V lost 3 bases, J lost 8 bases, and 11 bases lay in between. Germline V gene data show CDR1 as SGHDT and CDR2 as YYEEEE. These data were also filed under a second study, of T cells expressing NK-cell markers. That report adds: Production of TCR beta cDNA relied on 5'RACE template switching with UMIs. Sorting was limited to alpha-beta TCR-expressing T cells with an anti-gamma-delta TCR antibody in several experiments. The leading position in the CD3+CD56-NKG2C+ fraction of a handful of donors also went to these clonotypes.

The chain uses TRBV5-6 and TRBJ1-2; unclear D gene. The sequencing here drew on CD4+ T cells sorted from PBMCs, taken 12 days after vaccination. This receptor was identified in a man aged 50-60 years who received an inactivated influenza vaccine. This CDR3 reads CASSSPGGGYTF. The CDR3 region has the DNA TGTGCCAGCAGCTCCCCCGGTGGGGGCTACACCTTC.